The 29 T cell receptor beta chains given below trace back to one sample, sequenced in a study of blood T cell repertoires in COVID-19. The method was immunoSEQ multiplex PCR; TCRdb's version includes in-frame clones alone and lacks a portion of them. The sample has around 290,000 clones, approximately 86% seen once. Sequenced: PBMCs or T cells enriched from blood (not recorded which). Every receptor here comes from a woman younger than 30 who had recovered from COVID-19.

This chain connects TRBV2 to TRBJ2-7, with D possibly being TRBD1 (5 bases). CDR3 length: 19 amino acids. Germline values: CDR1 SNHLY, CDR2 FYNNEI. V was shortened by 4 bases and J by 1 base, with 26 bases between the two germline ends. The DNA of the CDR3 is TGTGCCAGCAGTGCTCACTCTTTGGGGAAAAGACAGAGATCCTACGAGCAGTACTTC. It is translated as CASSAHSLGKRQRSYEQYF.

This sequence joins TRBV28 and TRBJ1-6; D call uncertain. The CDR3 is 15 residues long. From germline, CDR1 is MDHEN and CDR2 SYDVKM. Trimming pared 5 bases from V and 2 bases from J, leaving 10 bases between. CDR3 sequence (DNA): TGTGCCAGCAGTAGCGGGCCAGCCTATAATTCACCCCTCCACTTT. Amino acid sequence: CASSSGPAYNSPLHF. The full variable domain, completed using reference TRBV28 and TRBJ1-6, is DVKVTQSSRYLVKRTGEKVFLECVQDMDHENMFWYRQDPGLGLRLIYFSYDVKMKEKGDIPEGYSVSREKKERFSLILESASTNQTSMYLCASSSGPAYNSPLHFGNGTRLTVT.

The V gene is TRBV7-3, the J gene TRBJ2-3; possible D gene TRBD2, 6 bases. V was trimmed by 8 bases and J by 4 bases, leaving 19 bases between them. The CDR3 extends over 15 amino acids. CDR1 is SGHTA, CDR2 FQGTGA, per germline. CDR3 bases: TGTGCCAGCTCCCCCTCCCCGGGAGATGCAGATACGCAGTATTTT. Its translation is CASSPSPGDADTQYF.

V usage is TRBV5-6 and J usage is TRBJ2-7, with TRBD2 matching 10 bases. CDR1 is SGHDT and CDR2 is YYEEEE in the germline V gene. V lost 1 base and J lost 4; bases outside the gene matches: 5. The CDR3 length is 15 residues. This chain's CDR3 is CASSLYGLAEYEQYF. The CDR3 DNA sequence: TGTGCCAGCAGCTTGTACGGACTAGCGGAATACGAGCAGTACTTC.

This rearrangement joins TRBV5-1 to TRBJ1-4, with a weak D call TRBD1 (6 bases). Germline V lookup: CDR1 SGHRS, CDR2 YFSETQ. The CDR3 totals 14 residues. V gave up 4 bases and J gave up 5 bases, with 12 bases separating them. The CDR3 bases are TGCGCCAGCAGCCTCCAGGGGATCAATGAAAAACTGTTTTTT. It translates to CASSLQGINEKLFF.

The CDR3 here is CASTRGLQSSYEQYF. CDR3 DNA sequence: TGTGCCAGCACCAGAGGACTTCAGAGCTCCTACGAGCAGTACTTC. The chain combines TRBV6-5 with TRBJ2-7; D possibly corresponds to TRBD2 (5 bases). V lost 7 bases and J 0 bases, leaving 16 bases between the germline ends. Looked up from germline, CDR1 is MNHEY and CDR2 is SVGAGI. There are 15 residues in the CDR3.

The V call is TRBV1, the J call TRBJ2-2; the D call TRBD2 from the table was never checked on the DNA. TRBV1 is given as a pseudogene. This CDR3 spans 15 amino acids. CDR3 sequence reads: CTSKTKERDTGELFF. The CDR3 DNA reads TGCACCAGCAAAACAAAGGAGCGGGACACCGGGGAGCTGTTTTTT.

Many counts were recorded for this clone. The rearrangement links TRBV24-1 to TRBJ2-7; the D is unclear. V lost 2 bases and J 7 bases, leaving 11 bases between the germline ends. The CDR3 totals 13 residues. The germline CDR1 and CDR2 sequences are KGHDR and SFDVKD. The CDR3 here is CATSDSPREEQYF. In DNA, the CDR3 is TGTGCCACCAGTGATTCCCCCCGAGAAGAGCAGTACTTC.

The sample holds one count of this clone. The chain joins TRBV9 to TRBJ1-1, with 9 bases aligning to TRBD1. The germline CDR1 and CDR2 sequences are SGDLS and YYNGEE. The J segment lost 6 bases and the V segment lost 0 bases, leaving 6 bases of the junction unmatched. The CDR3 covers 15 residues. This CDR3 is CASSVVGTGSPEAFF. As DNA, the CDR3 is TGTGCCAGCAGCGTAGTCGGGACAGGGTCCCCTGAAGCTTTCTTT.

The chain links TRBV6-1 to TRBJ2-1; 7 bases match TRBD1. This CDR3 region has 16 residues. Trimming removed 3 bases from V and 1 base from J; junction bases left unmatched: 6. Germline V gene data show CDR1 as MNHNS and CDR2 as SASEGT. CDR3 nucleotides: TGTGCCAGCAGTGAGCGCGGCAGGGGGTCCTACAATGAGCAGTTCTTC. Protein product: CASSERGRGSYNEQFF.

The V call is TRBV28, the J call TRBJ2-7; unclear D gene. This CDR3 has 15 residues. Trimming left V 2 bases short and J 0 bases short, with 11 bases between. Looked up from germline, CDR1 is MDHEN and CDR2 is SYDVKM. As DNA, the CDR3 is TGTGCCAGCAGTTTAACCGCGGTCCCCTCCTACGAGCAGTACTTC. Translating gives CASSLTAVPSYEQYF.

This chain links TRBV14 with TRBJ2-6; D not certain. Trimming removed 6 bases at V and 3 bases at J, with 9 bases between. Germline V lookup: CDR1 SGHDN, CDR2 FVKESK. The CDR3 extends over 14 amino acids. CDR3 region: CASSDGGGANVLTF. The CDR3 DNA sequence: TGTGCCAGCAGTGACGGCGGTGGGGCCAACGTCCTGACTTTC.

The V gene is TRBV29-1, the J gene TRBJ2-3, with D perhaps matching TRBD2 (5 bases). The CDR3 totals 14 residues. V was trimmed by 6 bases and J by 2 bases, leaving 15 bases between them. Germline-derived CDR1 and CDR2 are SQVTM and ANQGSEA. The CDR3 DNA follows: TGCAGCGTAAGACCGGGGTCCACCACAGATACGCAGTATTTT. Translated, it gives CSVRPGSTTDTQYF.

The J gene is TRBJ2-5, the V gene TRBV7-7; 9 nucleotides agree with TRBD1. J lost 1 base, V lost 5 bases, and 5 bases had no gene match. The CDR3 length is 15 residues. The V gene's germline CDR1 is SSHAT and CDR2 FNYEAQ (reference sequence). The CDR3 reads CASSADRGLQETQYF. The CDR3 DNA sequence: TGTGCCAGCAGCGCGGACAGGGGTCTCCAAGAGACCCAGTACTTC.

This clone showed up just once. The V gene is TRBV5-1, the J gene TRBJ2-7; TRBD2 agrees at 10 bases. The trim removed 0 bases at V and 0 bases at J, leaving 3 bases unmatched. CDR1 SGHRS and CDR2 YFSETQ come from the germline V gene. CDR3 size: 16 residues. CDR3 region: CASSLDGLAVSYEQYF. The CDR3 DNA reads TGCGCCAGCAGCTTGGATGGACTAGCGGTCTCCTACGAGCAGTACTTC.

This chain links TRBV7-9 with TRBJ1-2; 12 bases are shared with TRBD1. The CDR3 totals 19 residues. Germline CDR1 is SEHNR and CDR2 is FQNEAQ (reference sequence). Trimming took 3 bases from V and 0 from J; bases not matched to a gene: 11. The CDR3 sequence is CASSFRDRGRLWPNYGYTF. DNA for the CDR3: TGTGCCAGCAGCTTCCGGGACAGGGGGCGACTTTGGCCTAACTATGGCTACACCTTC.

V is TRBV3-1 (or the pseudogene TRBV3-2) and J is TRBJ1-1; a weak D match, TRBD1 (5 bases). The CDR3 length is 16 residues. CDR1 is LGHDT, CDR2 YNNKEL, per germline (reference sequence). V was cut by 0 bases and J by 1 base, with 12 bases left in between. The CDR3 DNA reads TGTGCCAGCAGCCAAGATTTGGCCCAGGGGAACACTGAAGCTTTCTTT. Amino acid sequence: CASSQDLAQGNTEAFF.

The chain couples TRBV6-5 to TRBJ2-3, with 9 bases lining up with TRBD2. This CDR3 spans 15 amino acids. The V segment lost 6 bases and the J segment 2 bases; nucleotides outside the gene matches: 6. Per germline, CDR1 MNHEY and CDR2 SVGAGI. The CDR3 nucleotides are TGTGCCAGCAGCTTCGAGCGGGGGGACACAGATACGCAGTATTTT. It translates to CASSFERGDTDTQYF.

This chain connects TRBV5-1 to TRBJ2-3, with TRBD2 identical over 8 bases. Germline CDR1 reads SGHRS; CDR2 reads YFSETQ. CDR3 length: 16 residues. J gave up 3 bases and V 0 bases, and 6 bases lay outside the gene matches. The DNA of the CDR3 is TGCGCCAGCAGCTTGGGAACGGGAGGGTTGACAGATACGCAGTATTTT. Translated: CASSLGTGGLTDTQYF.

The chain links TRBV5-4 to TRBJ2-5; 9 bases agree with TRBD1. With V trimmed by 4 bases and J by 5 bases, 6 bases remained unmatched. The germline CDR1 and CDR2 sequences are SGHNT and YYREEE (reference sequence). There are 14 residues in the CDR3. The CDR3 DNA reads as TGTGCCAGCAGCGGACGACAGGGGGTGGAGACCCAGTACTTC. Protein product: CASSGRQGVETQYF.

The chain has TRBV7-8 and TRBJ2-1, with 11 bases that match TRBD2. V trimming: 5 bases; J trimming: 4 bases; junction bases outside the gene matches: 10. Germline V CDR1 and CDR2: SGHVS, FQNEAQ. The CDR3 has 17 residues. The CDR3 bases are TGTGCCAGCAGCCCCTACCAGGGGACTAGCGGATACAATGAGCAGTTCTTC. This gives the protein CASSPYQGTSGYNEQFF.

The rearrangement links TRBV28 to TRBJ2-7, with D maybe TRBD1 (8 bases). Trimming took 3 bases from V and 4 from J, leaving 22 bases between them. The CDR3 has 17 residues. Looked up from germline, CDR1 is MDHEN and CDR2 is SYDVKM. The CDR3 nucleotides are TGTGCCAGCAGTTTGGGGACCCGGACAGGGAGGGAATACGAGCAGTACTTC. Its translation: CASSLGTRTGREYEQYF. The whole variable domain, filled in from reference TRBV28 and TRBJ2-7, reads DVKVTQSSRYLVKRTGEKVFLECVQDMDHENMFWYRQDPGLGLRLIYFSYDVKMKEKGDIPEGYSVSREKKERFSLILESASTNQTSMYLCASSLGTRTGREYEQYFGPGTRLTVT.

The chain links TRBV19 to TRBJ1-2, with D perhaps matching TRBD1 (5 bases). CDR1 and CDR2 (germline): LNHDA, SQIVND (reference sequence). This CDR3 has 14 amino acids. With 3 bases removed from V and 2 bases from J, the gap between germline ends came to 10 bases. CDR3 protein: CASSIQGPNYGYTF. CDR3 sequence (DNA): TGTGCCAGTAGTATTCAGGGCCCCAACTATGGCTACACCTTC.

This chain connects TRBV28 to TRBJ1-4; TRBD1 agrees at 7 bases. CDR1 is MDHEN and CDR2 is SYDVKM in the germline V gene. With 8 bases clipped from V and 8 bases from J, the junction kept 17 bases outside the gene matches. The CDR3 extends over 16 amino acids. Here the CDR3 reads CASGSRDSASLEKLFF. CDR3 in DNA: TGTGCCAGCGGAAGCCGGGACAGTGCGTCGTTGGAAAAACTGTTTTTT.

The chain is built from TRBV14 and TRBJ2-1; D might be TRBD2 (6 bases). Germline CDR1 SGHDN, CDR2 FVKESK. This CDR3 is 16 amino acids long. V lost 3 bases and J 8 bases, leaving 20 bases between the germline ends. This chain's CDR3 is CASSQALAPKADEQFF. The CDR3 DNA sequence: TGTGCCAGCAGCCAGGCTCTAGCGCCTAAAGCGGATGAGCAGTTCTTC.

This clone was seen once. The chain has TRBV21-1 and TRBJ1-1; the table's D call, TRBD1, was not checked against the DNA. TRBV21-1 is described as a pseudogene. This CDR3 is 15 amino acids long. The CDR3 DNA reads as TGTGCCAGCACTAACGCAGGCAGGATGAACACTGAAGCTTTCTTT. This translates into CASTNAGRMNTEAFF.

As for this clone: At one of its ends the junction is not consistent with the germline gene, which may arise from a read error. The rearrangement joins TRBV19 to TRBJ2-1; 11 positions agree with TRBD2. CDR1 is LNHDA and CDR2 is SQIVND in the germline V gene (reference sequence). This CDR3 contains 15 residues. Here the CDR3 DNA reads TGTGCTAGTAGTATGGGACTAGCGGACTACAATGAGCAGTTCTTC. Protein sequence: CASSMGLADYNEQFF.

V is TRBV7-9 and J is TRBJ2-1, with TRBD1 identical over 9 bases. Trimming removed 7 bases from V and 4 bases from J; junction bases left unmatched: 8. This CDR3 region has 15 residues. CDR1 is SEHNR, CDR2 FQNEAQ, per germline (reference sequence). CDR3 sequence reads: CASTPRDREYNEQFF. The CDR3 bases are TGTGCCAGCACGCCCCGGGACAGGGAGTACAATGAGCAGTTCTTC.

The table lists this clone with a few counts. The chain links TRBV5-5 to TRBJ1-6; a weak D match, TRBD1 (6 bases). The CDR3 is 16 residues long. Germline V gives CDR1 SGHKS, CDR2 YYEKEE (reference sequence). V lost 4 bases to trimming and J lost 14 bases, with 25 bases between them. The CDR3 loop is CASSGGGFNRLVALHF. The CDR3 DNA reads TGTGCCAGCAGCGGGGGCGGCTTCAACCGGCTGGTAGCCCTCCACTTT.